This T cell receptor beta chain is from a study of cytomegalovirus exposure and HLA in healthy donors. Whole-study findings and limits: Reportedly, cytomegalovirus status was diagnosed with high sensitivity and specificity.

The PCR made use of 60 Vbeta and 13 Jbeta primers. Some clones are missing from TCRdb's copy, which holds only in-frame ones; the method was immunoSEQ multiplex PCR. This sample has about 180,000 clones, with approximately 78% found just once. Germline CDR1 and CDR2: KGHSH and LQKENI. The ends were cut back, 3 bases at V and 7 bases at J, with 15 bases in the middle. The CDR3 has 15 residues. Remarks on this clone: No antigen is known for it.

The sample taken for sequencing was PBMCs. This sequence originates from a human donor in good health. The chain uses TRBV18 and TRBJ1-4; D uncertain. The CDR3 sequence: CASSPGTAVGEKLFF. The CDR3 region has the DNA TGTGCCAGCTCACCCGGAACAGCAGTAGGTGAAAAACTGTTTTTT.